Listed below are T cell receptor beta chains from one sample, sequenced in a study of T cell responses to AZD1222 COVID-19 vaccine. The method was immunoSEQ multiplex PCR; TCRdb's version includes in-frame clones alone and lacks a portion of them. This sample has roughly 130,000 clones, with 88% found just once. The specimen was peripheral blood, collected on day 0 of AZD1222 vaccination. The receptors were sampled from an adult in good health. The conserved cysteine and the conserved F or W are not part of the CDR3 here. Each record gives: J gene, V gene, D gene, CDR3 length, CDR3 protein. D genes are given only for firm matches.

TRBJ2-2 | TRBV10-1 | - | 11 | ASSHGGAGELF
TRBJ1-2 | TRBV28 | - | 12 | ASSTIGGKIGYT
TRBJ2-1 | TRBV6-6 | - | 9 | ASTINTEQF
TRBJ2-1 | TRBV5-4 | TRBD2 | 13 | ASSLGGLAGVIEF
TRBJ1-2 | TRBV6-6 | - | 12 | ASTPQGASGGYT
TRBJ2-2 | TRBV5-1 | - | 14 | ASIPGSLFQAGELF
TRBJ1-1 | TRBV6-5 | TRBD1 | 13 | ASSQWTGQNTEAF
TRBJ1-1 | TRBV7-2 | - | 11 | ASSPLGAAGAF
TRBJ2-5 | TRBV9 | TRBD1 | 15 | ASSSQRDSRYQETQY
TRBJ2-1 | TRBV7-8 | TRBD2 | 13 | ASSLYLAGEWRQF
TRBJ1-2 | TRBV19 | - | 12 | ASRRWTDNYGYT
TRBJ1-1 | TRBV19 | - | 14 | ASSINRDDRDTEAF
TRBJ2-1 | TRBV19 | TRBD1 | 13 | ASSTGTGSSNEQF
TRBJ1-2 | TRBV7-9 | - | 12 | ASSLGAGNYGYT
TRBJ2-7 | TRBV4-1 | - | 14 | ASSQGGTVGIHEQY
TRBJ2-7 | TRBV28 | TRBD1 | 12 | ASKRDRGSYEQY
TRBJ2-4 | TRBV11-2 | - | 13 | ASSFGYTSQNIQY
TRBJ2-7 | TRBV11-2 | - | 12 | ASSLLRGFYEQY
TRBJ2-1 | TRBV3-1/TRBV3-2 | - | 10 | ASSLRDAEQF
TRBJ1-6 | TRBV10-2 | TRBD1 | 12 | ASSEGTGTSPLH
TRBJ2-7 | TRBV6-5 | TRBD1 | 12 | ASSRDRASYEQY
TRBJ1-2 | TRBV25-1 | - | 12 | ASSPQGMGYGYT
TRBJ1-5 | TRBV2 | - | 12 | ASSPLGGNQPQH
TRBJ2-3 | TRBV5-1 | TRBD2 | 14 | ASSLSSGRAADTQY
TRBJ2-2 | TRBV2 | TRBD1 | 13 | ASTKDRGLSGELF
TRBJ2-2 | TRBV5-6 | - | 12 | ASSVGQLTGELF
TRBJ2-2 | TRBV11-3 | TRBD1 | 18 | ASSLEGIVKGTGETGELF
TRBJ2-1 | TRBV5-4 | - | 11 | ASSLGAEDEQF
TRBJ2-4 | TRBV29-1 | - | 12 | SARDAIAKNIQY
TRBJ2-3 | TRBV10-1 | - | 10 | ASSAGADTQY
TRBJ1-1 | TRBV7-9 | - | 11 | ASSWLQDTEAF
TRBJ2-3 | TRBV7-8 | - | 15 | ASSLRLGIAQERTQY
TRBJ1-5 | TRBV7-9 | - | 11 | ASSLVEGQPQH
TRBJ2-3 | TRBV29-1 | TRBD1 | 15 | SVQGVRDRGRADTQY
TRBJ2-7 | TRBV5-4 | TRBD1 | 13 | ASSPAGGYSYEQY
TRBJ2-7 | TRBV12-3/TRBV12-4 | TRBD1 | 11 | ASSSRDRYEQY
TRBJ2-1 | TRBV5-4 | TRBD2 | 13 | ASSLAQRGDNEQF
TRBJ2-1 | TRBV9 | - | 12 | ASSVEGNYNEQF
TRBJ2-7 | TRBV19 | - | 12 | ASKPGASSYEQY
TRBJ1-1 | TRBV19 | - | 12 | ASSKDTSNTEAF
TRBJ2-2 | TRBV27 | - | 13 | ASSLWGGGSGELF
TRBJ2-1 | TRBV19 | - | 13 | ASRTRAGRFNEQF
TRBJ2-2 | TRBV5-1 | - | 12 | ASSLGGSTGELF